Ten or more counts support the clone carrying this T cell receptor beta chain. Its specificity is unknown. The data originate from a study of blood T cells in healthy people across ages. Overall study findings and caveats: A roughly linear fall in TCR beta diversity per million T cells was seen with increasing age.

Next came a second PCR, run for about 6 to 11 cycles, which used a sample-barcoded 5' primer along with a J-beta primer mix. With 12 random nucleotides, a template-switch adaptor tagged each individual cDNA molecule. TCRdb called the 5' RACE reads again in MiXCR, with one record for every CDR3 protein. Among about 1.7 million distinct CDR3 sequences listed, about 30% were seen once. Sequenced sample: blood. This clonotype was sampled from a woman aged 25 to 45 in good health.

This CDR3 is CSVSPEQETQYF. CDR3 nucleotide sequence: TGCAGTGTCTCTCCCGAGCAAGAGACCCAGTACTTC. The V gene is TRBV20-1, the J gene TRBJ2-5, with D unresolved. The CDR3 runs 12 residues. V was trimmed by 7 bases and J by 2 bases, leaving 11 bases between them. In germline, CDR1 is DFQATT, CDR2 SNEGSKA (reference sequence).